This T cell receptor (beta chain) was profiled in a study of beta chain features in type 1 diabetes. This CDR3 region has 15 residues. The V and J ends lost 2 bases and 8 bases respectively, with 15 bases between them. Germline assignment: CDR1 SEHNR and CDR2 FQNEAQ (reference sequence). Sequenced material consisted of expressed TCRB transcripts (all of the isolated RNA was reverse transcribed). The table came from immunoSEQ multiplex PCR; TCRdb's copy has only in-frame clones and leaves some out. This sample has fewer than 150,000 clones, with less than 8.5% found just once. Each sorted population was over 98% pure.

This chain uses TRBV7-9 with TRBJ1-4; maybe TRBD1 (5 bases). This receptor was identified in a woman aged 30 to 39 in good health. The material sequenced was central memory CD4+ T cells from blood. CDR3 amino acids: CASSLRQARTEKLFF. The CDR3 coding sequence is TGTGCCAGCAGCTTAAGGCAGGCAAGGACAGAAAAACTGTTTTTT.